This T cell receptor (beta chain) was recovered during a study of T cell responses to AZD1222 COVID-19 vaccine. Study-level information: Investigators merged groups given second doses at roughly 4 or roughly 12 weeks.

Germline CDR1 GTSNPN, CDR2 SVGIG (reference sequence). V lost 0 bases and J 7 bases, leaving 12 bases between the germline ends. This CDR3 comprises 14 residues. The data were produced by immunoSEQ multiplex PCR, yet TCRdb's version contains in-frame clones alone and is incomplete. The table lists roughly 150,000 clones, about 94% of them singletons. Source: peripheral blood, taken on day 0 of AZD1222 vaccination. The rearrangement links TRBV30 to TRBJ1-4; no firm D call. This receptor was obtained from an adult in good health. This chain's CDR3 is CAWSVKGGSEKLFF. DNA for the CDR3: TGTGCCTGGAGTGTAAAAGGAGGGAGTGAAAAACTGTTTTTT.